The clone carrying this TCR beta chain was seen once. A sample-barcoded 5' primer and a J-beta primer mix were used in a second PCR of roughly 6 to 11 cycles. Each CDR3 protein is one row after TCRdb ran MiXCR on the 5' RACE reads. The repertoire holds some 930,000 distinct CDR3 sequences, with around 29% as singletons. These data are taken from a study of blood T cells in healthy people across ages. In germline, CDR1 is SGHTA, CDR2 FQGNSA. CDR3 length: 18 amino acids. Trimming removed 1 base at V and 3 bases at J, with 22 bases between. These same data were also listed under a study on T cells of mothers and their children.

V usage is TRBV7-2 and J usage is TRBJ2-7; D is unresolved. The receptor comes from a woman in her forties in good health. Sequenced input: blood. CDR3 sequence reads: CASSLVASSTTQLYEQYF. The CDR3 bases are TGTGCCAGCAGCTTAGTTGCATCCTCTACGACCCAACTCTACGAGCAGTACTTC.